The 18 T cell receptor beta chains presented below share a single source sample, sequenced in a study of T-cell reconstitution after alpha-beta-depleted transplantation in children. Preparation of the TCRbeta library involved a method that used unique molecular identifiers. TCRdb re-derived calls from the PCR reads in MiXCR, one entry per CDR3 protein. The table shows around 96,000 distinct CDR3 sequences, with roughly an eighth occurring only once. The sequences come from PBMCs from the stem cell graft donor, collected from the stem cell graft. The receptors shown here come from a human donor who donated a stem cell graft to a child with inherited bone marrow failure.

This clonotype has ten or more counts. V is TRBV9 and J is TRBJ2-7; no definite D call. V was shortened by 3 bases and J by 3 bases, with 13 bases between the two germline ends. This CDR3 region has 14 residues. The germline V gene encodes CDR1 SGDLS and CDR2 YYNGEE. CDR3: CASSATGEYYEQYF. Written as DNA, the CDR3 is TGTGCCAGCAGCGCGACTGGGGAATACTACGAGCAGTACTTC.

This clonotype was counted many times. The CDR3 nucleotides read TGTGCCACCAGTGACCTTAGGACTAGCGGGAGGGCAAATGAGCAGTTCTTC. Translating gives CATSDLRTSGRANEQFF. The chain carries TRBV24-1 and TRBJ2-1, with 15 nucleotides matching TRBD2. Per the germline V gene, CDR1 is KGHDR and CDR2 is SFDVKD. J was trimmed by 7 bases and V by 4 bases; bases with no gene match: 7. The CDR3 totals 17 residues.

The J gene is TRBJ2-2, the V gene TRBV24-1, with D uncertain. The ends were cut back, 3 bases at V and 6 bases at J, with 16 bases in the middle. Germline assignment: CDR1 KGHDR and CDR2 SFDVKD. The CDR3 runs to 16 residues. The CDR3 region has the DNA TGTGCCACCAGTGATCCCCCGGGTCCAGGTTCCGGGGAGCTGTTTTTT. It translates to CATSDPPGPGSGELFF.

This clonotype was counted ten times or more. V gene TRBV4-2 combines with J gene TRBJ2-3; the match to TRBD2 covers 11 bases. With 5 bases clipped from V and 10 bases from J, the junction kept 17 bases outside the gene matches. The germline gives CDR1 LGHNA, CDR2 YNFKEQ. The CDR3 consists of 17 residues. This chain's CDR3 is CASSTPEGLAGRKPQYF. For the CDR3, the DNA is TGTGCCAGCAGCACCCCGGAAGGACTAGCGGGTCGCAAGCCGCAGTATTTT.

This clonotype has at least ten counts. The CDR3 coding sequence is TGCGCCAGCAGCCATGATGGCGGGGCGGGGAATGAAAAACTGTTTTTT. This codes for CASSHDGGAGNEKLFF. This rearrangement joins TRBV4-3 to TRBJ1-4; a weak D match, TRBD1 (5 bases). The CDR3 extends over 16 amino acids. Germline assignment: CDR1 LGHNA and CDR2 YSLEER. Deletions cut 3 bases from V and 5 bases from J, with 16 bases between.

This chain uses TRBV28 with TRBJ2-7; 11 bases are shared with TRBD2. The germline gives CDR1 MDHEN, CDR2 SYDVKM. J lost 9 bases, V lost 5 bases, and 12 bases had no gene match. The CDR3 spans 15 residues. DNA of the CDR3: TGTGCCAGCAGTCAGACTAGCGGGGAATCGGTAGGGCAGTACTTC. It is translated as CASSQTSGESVGQYF.

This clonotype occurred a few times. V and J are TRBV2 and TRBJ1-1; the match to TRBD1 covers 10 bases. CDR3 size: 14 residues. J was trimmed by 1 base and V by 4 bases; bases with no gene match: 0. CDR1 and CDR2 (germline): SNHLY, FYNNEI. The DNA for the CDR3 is TGTGCCAGCAGTGGACAGGGGGCGAACACTGAAGCTTTCTTT. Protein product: CASSGQGANTEAFF.

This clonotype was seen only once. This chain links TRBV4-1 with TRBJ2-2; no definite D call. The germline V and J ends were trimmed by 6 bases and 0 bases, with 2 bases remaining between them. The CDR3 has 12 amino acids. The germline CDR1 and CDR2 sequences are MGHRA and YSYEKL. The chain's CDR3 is CASRPNTGELFF. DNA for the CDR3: TGCGCCAGCAGGCCGAACACCGGGGAGCTGTTTTTT.

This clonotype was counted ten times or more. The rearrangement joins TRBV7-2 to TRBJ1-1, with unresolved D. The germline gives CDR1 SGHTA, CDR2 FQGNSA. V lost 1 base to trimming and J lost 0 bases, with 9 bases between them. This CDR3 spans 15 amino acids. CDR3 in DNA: TGTGCCAGCAGCTTAGGTCCCGGGATGAACACTGAAGCTTTCTTT. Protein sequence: CASSLGPGMNTEAFF.

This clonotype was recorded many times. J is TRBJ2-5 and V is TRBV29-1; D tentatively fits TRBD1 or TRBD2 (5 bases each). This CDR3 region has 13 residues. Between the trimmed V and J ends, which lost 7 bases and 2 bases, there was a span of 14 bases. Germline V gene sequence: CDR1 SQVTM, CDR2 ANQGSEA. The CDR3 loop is CSARRDLQETQYF. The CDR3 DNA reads TGCAGCGCCCGACGGGACCTTCAAGAGACCCAGTACTTC.

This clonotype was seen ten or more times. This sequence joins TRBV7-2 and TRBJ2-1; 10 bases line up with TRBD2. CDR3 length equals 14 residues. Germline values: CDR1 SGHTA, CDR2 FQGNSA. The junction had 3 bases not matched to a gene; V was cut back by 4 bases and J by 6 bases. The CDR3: CASSSRTSGNEQFF. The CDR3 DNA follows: TGTGCCAGCAGCTCACGGACTAGCGGCAATGAGCAGTTCTTC.

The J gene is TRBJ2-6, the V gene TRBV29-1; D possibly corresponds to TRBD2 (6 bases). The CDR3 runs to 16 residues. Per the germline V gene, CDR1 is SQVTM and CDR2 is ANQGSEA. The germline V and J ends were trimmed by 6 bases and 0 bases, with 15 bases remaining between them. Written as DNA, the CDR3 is TGCAGCGTCCTTGGGGGGTTAAGCTCTGGGGCCAACGTCCTGACTTTC. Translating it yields CSVLGGLSSGANVLTF.

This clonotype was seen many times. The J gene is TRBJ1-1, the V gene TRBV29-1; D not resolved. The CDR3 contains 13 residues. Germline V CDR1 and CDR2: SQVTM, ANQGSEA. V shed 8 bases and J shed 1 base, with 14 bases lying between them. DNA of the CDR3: TGCAGCCACCGTTTCTGGGGGAACACTGAAGCTTTCTTT. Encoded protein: CSHRFWGNTEAFF.

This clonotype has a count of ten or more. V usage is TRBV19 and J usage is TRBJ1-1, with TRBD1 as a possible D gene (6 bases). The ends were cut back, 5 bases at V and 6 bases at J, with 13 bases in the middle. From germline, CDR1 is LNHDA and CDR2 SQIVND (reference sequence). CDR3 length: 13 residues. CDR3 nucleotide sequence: TGTGCCAGTAGTCCCGGGACAAACGCTGAAGCTTTCTTT. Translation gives CASSPGTNAEAFF.

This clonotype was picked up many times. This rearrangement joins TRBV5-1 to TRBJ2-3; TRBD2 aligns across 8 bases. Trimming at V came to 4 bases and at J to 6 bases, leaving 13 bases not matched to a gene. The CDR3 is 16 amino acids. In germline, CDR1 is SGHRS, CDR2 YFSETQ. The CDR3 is CASSPQGSGISDTQYF. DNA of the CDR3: TGCGCCAGCAGCCCCCAGGGTAGCGGGATCTCGGATACGCAGTATTTT.

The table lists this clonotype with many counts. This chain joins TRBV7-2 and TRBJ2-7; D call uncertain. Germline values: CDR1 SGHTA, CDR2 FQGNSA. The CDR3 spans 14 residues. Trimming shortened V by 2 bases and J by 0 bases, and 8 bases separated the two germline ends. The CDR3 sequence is CASSLCLSSYEQYF. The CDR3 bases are TGTGCCAGCAGCTTATGCCTTTCCTCCTACGAGCAGTACTTC.

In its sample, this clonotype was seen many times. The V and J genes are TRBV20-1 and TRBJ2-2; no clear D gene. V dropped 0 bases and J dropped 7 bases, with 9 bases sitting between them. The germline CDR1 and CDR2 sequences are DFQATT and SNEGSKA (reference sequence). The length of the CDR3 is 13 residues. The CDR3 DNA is TGCAGTGCTAGAGATCCCCCCTTCGGGGAGCTGTTTTTT. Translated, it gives CSARDPPFGELFF.

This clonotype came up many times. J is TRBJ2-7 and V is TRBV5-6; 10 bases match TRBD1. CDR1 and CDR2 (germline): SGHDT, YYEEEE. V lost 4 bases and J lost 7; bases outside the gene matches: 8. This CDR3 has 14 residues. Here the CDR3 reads CASSLGTGVREQYF. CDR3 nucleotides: TGTGCCAGCAGCCTCGGGACAGGGGTGAGGGAGCAGTACTTC. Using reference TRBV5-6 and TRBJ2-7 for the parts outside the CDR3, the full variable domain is DAGVTQSPTHLIKTRGQQVTLRCSPKSGHDTVSWYQQALGQGPQFIFQYYEEEERQRGNFPDRFSGHQFPNYSSELNVNALLLGDSALYLCASSLGTGVREQYFGPGTRLTVT.